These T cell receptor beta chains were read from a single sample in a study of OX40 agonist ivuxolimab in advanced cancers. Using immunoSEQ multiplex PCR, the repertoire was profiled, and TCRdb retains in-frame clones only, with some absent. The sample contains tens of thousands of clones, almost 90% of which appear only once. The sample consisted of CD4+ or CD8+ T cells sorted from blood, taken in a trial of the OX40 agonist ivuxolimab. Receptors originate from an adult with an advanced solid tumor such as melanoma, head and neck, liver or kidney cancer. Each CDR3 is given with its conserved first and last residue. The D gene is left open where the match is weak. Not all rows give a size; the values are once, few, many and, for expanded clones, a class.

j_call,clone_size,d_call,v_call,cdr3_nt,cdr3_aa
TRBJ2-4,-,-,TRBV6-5,TGTGCCAGCAGCTTTGACGGATTAGCCAAAAACATTCAGTACTTC,CASSFDGLAKNIQYF
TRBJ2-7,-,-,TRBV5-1,TGCGCCAGCAACTCTCTGTCGACCTACGAGCAGTACTTC,CASNSLSTYEQYF
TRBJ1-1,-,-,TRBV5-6,TGTGCCAGCATCGTGGGAACAGGGAACACTGAAGCTTTCTTT,CASIVGTGNTEAFF
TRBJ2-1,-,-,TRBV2,TGTGCCAGCAGTGACCGGAGGGCAGTGAATGAGCAGTTCTTC,CASSDRRAVNEQFF
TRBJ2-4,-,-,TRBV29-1,TGCAGCGTTGCGGAATTCAGCGTAGCCAAAAACATTCAGTACTTC,CSVAEFSVAKNIQYF
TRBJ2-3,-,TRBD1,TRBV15,TGTGCCACCAAGGGACAGGACAGCACAGATACGCAGTATTTT,CATKGQDSTDTQYF
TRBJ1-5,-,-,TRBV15,TGTGCCACCAGCAGAGACAGTCAGCCCCAGCATTTT,CATSRDSQPQHF
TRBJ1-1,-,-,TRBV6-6,TGTGCCAGCTTGGACAGCATGAACACTGAAGCTTTCTTT,CASLDSMNTEAFF
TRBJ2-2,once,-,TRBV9,TGTGCCAGCAGCGTAGGCGGTAAGGGAACCGGGGAGCTGTTTTTT,CASSVGGKGTGELFF
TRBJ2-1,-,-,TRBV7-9,TGTGCCAGCAGCTTAGTCGTAAGCGGCTCCTACAATGAGCAGTTCTTC,CASSLVVSGSYNEQFF
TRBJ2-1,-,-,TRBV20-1,TGCAGTGCGGAGAGAGACAATGAGCAGTTCTTC,CSAERDNEQFF
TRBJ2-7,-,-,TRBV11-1,TGTGCCAGCAGCTTAGAATGGGGGAACGAGCAGTACTTC,CASSLEWGNEQYF
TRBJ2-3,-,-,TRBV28,TGTGCCAGCAGTTTAAGGGGCGGGTGGCGGGATACGCAGTATTTT,CASSLRGGWRDTQYF
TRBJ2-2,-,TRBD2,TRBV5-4,TGTGCCAGCAGCTTGGATAGCGGGGCGAACACCGGGGAGCTGTTTTTT,CASSLDSGANTGELFF
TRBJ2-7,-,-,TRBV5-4,TGTGCCAGCAGCTTGGCGGGCGCCTTAACCTACGAGCAGTACTTC,CASSLAGALTYEQYF
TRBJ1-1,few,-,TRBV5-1,TGCGCCAGCAGCGGCCCCGGGGGGAACACTGAAGCTTTCTTT,CASSGPGGNTEAFF
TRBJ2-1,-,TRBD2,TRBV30,TGTGCCTGGAGAGGGGATACTAGCGGGAGTCAGAATGAGCAGTTCTTC,CAWRGDTSGSQNEQFF
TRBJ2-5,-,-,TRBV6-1,TGTGCCAGCAGTGAAACCAGGGTACAAGAGACCCAGTACTTC,CASSETRVQETQYF
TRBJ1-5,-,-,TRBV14,TGTGCCAGCAGCCCGGGAAGCGGCAATCAGCCCCAGCATTTT,CASSPGSGNQPQHF
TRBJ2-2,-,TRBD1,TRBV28,TGTGCCAGCAGTTTATTCCAGGGGGCCGGGGAGCTGTTTTTT,CASSLFQGAGELFF
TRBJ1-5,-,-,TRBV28,TGTGCCAGCAGTCCATTTAAGAAGGAGGGTAGGCAGCCCCAGCATTTT,CASSPFKKEGRQPQHF
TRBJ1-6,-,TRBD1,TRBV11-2,TGTGCCAGCAGCCCCCGACCCTTGGACAGGTTATCCTATAATTCACCCCTCCACTTT,CASSPRPLDRLSYNSPLHF
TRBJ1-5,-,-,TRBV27,TGTGCCAGCAGTTTATCGAGCAGACAGCCCCAGCATTTT,CASSLSSRQPQHF
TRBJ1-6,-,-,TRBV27,TGTGCCAGCAGTTCAGGAACCCTCGGGTCACCCCTCCACTTT,CASSSGTLGSPLHF
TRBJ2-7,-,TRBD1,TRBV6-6,TGTGCCAGCAGTTACGACAGGGTCTCCTACGAGCAGTACTTC,CASSYDRVSYEQYF
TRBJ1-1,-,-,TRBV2,TGTGCCAGCAGTACCGACAGGAACACTGAAGCTTTCTTT,CASSTDRNTEAFF
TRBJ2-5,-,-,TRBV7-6,TGTGCCAGCGGCGCCTGGGGAGAGACCCAGTACTTC,CASGAWGETQYF
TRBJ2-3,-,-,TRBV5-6,TGTGCCAGCAGCTTTGCGACGGATACGCAGTATTTT,CASSFATDTQYF
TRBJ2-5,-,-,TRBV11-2,TGTGCCAGCAGCTTTAGTGACGGCGGTGGGCAAGAGACCCAGTACTTC,CASSFSDGGGQETQYF
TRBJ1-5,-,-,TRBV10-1,TGCGCCAGCAGTGATTCGTTTCAGCCCCAGCATTTT,CASSDSFQPQHF
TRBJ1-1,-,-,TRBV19,TGTGCCAGTAGTATTGGCGGCAGGGTGGGGAACACTGAAGCTTTCTTT,CASSIGGRVGNTEAFF
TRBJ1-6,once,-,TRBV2,TGTGCCAGCACCCTCCTATCACCCCTCCACTTT,CASTLLSPLHF
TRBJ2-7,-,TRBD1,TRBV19,TGTGCCAGTAGTGGGACAGGGCACTCCTACGAGCAGTACTTC,CASSGTGHSYEQYF
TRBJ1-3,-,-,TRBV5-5,TGTGCCAGCAGCTTAGCAGGGTCACTCCTCTCTGGAAACACCATATATTTT,CASSLAGSLLSGNTIYF
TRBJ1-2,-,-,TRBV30,TGTGCCTGGACTCCCTTGGATGGCTACACCTTC,CAWTPLDGYTF
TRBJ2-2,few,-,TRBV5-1,TGCGCCAGCAGCCGGACAGAGGCAACCGGGGAGCTGTTTTTT,CASSRTEATGELFF
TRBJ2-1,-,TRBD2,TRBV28,TGTGCCAGCAGTTTAGTTCGGACTAGCGGGAAGAATGAGCAGTTCTTC,CASSLVRTSGKNEQFF
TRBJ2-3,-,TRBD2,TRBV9,TGTGCCAGCAGCGTGGGACTAGCGGACGGAGATACGCAGTATTTT,CASSVGLADGDTQYF
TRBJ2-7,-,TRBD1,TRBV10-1,TGCGCCAGCAGTCCTAACAGGGGCGGCGAGCAGTACTTC,CASSPNRGGEQYF
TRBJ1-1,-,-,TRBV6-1,TGTGCCAGCAGGACAGGCCCAGGGGAGTACACTGAAGCTTTCTTT,CASRTGPGEYTEAFF
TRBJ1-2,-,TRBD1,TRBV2,TGTGCCAGCGAAGGGACAGACTATGGCTACACCTTC,CASEGTDYGYTF
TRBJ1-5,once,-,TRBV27,TGTGCCAGCAGTTTAACCAGAGGTGGTAATCAGCCCCAGCATTTT,CASSLTRGGNQPQHF
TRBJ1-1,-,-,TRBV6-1,TGTGCCAGCAGTGAAGAGGGGCGCCGCACTGAAGCTTTCTTT,CASSEEGRRTEAFF
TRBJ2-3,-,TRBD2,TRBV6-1,TGTGCCAGCAGTGAGATGCGGGGGGTCCAAGATACGCAGTATTTT,CASSEMRGVQDTQYF
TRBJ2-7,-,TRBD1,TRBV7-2,TGTGCCAGCAGCTTCGGGACAGGGTCCCACGAGCAGTACTTC,CASSFGTGSHEQYF